This TCR beta chain was found in a study of blood T cells in healthy people across ages. This clonotype was seen many times. A second PCR, run for about 7 to 11 cycles, used a sample-barcoded 5' primer plus a J-beta primer mix. Using its own MiXCR run on the 5' RACE reads, TCRdb lists one record per CDR3 protein. Here the sample spans approximately 680,000 distinct CDR3 sequences, approximately 31% being singletons. Source material: blood. The clonotype was recovered from a woman older than 75 in good health.

CDR3 DNA: TGTGCCAGCAGTTTAGGGCAGGGCACTCCGACCCAGTACTTC. Protein: CASSLGQGTPTQYF. This chain uses TRBV12-3 or TRBV12-4 with TRBJ2-5, with a weak D call TRBD1 (5 bases). V lost 1 base and J lost 7, with 13 bases in between. This CDR3 has 14 residues.